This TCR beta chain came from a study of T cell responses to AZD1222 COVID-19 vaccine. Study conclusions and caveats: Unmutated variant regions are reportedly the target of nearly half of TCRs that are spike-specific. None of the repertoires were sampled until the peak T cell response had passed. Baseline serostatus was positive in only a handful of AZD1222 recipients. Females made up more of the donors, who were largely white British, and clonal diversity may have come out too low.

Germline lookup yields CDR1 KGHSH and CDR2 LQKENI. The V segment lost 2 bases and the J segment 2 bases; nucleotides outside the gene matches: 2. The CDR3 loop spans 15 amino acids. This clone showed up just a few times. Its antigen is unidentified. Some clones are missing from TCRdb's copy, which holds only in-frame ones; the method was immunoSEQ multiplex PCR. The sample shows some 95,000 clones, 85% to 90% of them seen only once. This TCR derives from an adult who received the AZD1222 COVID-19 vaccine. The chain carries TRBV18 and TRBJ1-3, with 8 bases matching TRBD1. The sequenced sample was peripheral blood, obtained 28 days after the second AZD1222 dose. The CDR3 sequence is CASSPNRGTGNTIYF. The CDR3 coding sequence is TGTGCCAGCTCACCAAACAGGGGGACTGGAAACACCATATATTTT. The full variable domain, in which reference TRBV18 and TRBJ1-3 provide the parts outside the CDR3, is NAGVMQNPRHLVRRRGQEARLRCSPMKGHSHVYWYRQLPEEGLKFMVYLQKENIIDESGMPKERFSAEFPKEGPSILRIQQVVRGDSAAYFCASSPNRGTGNTIYFGEGSWLTVV.